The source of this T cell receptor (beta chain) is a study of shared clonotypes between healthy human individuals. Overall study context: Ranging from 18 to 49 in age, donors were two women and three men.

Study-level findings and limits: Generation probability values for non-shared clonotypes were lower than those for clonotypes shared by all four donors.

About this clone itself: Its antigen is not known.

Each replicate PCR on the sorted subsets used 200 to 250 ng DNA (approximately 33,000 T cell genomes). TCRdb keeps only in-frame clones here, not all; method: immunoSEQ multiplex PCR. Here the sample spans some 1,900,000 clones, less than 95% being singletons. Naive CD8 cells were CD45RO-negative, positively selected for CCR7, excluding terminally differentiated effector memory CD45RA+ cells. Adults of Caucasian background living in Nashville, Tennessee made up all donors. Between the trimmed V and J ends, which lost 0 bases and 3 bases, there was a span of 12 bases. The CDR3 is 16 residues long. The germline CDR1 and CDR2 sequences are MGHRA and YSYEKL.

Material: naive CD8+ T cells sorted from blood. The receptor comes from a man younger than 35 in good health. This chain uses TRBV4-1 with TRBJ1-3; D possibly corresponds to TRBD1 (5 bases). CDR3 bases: TGCGCCAGCAGCCAAGAAGAGGGGATATATGGAAACACCATATATTTT. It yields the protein CASSQEEGIYGNTIYF.